This TCR beta chain was documented in a study of identical twins (TCRdb year 2016). Context from the whole study: To test whether fetal clonotypes persist, this study deep-sequenced TCR alpha and beta repertoires from monozygotic twins, from unrelated adults of various ages, and from cord blood. To rule out contamination, the twin experiments were replicated at different times with different library preparation protocols.

All donors were healthy Caucasians. Three pairs of female monozygotic twins, all aged about 18 to 30 years, made up the twin cohort. Peripheral blood mononuclear cells were used as the source from which RNA for TCR libraries was isolated. The method was 5' RACE. The run used an Illumina HiSeq 2000. Template switching added a universal primer binding site, and the final cDNA carried a unique molecular identifier that allowed TCR cDNA molecules to be counted accurately. First-strand cDNA for TCR alpha and beta chains was synthesized from specific primers in the conserved constant-segment region. To control for contamination, every cDNA library carried two barcodes: a SMART-Mk sample barcode plus Illumina barcodes. TruSeq adapter sequences along with Illumina sample barcodes were introduced in two successive PCR steps. Sequencing of the TCR alpha and beta cDNA libraries was done on the Illumina HiSeq platform using custom primers. The original pipeline was this. MiGEC processed the raw reads to extract unique molecular identifiers, while MiXCR was used to determine the CDR3 positions. Recombination models were inferred per individual with the repgenHMM and IGoR tools using an EM algorithm. The analysis of shared clonotypes was done with the tcR package in R, with sharing normalized by the product of cloneset sizes. To study raw recombination without the effects of thymic and clonal selection, out-of-frame nonproductive sequences were analyzed. TCRdb trimmed the raw reads at Q25, called clones with MiXCR and kept productive beta chains. Each CDR3 protein gets just one entry, which takes the most common genes and DNA from the rows behind it. The V and J calls follow TCRdb's processing rather than the paper's. The sample yields some 760,000 distinct CDR3 sequences; about 20% were counted once. Of the sample, under 15% falls within the top ten clones.

With regard to this clonotype: It lacks a known antigen. Per-base qualities were not stored, and no clone one base away is much larger.

The research as a whole found: Out-of-frame TCR alpha sequences shared between twins showed an excess of low generation-probability sequences compared with coincidental sharing between unrelated individuals. Fewer insertions were carried by abundant cord blood beta clonotypes; a weaker similar trend was observed in young adult naive repertoires, while no such trend was observed in memory repertoires. The excess sharing between twins in beta out-of-frame sequences was weaker because fewer shared sequences reduced the signal-to-noise ratio. In monozygotic twins, recombination models systematically underestimated out-of-frame TCR alpha sharing, but the models matched the sharing seen between unrelated individuals. Because the same donors could not be followed over many years, the conclusions depended on cross-sectional statistical analysis. Invariant T cells such as MAIT and iNKT could partly confound zero-insertion analyses, though diverse VJ usage argued against this for most clonotypes.

This sample also belongs to another study, concerning T cells expressing NK-cell markers. Per that second paper: In sorted CD3+CD56+NKG2C+, CD3+CD56+NKG2C- and CD3+CD56-NKG2C+ T-cell subsets from 7 to 9 donors, TCR beta-chain repertoires were profiled. Among the eight sequenced donors, seven were HCMV-seropositive and one was HCMV-seronegative. To restrict sorting to alphabetaTCR-expressing T cells, an anti-gammadeltaTCR antibody was added in several experiments. In more than 5 donors, the dominant CD3+CD56+NKG2C+ clonotypes were found to rank among the top 10 CD8+ clonotypes and to make up about 1.0-7.5% of CD8+ T cells. Those dominant clonotypes were again the most abundant among CD3+CD56-NKG2C+ cells in a handful of donors, at about 28.3-65%. Whether the expanded NKG2C-expressing T cell clones were specific for HCMV antigens remained unclear. The study sequenced eight donors, all healthy volunteers chosen at random: three men and five women. HCMV serostatus was determined by detecting HCMV-specific IgG in serum with a commercial ELISA kit. For a handful of donors, unsorted PBMC were also used to sequence bulk peripheral blood T-cell repertoires. MIGEC was used to demultiplex reads and group reads by UMI, and MiTCR was used to assemble and quantify clonotypes. Only TCR cDNA sequences supported by at least two reads were kept to exclude erroneous sequences. The tcR package was used for downstream repertoire analysis, and clonotypes were matched across fractions by CDR3 nucleotide sequence plus V segment. VDJmatch was used to annotate antigen specificity against VDJdb, with one amino acid substitution in CDR3 allowed.

This receptor was obtained from a woman younger than 35 in good health. What was sequenced was PBMCs.

The CDR3 is CAISESQAYYGYTF. The nucleotide sequence is given as TGTGCCATCAGTGAGTCCCAGGCATACTATGGCTACACCTTC. This receptor chain uses TRBV10-3 and TRBJ1-2; the D gene lacks a confident call. Via the germline V gene, CDR1 is ENHRY and CDR2 SYGVKD. At the junction V is shortened by 0 bases and J by 3 bases, with 8 bases in between. The CDR3 has 14 amino acids, counting the end cysteine and phenylalanine. The kept DNA is CDR3 alone, 42 bases in frame from the first base.